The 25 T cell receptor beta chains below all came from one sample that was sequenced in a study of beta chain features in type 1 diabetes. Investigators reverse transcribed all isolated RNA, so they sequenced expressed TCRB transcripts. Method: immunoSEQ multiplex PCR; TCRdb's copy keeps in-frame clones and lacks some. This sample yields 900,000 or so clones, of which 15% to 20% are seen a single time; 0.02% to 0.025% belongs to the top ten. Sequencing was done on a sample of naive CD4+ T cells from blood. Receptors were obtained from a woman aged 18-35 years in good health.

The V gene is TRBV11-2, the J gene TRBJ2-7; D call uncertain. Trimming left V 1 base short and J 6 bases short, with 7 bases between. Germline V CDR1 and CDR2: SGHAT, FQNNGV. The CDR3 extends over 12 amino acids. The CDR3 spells CASSLGLGEQYF. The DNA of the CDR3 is TGTGCCAGCAGCTTAGGTCTAGGCGAGCAGTACTTC.

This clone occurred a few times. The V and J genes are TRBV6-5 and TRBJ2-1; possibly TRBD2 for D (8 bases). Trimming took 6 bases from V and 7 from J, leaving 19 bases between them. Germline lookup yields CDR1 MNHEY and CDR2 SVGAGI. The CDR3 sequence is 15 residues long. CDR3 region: CASRKGASGFNEQFF. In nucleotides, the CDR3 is TGTGCCAGCAGAAAGGGGGCTAGCGGGTTTAATGAGCAGTTCTTC.

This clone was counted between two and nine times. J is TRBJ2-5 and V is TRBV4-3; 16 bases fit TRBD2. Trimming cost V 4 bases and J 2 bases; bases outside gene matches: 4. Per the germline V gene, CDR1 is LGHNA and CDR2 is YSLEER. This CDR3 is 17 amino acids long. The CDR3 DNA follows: TGCGCCAGCAGCCCCCGGGGACTAGCGGGAGGGCAAGAGACCCAGTACTTC. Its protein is CASSPRGLAGGQETQYF.

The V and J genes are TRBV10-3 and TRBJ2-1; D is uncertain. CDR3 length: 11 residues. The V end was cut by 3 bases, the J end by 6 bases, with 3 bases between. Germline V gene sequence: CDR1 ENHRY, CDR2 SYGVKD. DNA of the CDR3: TGTGCCATCAGTGAAATCAATGAGCAGTTCTTC. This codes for CAISEINEQFF.

CDR3 DNA sequence: TGTGCCAGCAGCTTTACCGGGACTATGTCCTACAATGAGCAGTTCTTC. This gives the protein CASSFTGTMSYNEQFF. The chain combines TRBV7-2 with TRBJ2-1, with TRBD2 matching 7 bases. Germline CDR1 reads SGHTA; CDR2 reads FQGNSA. The length of the CDR3 is 16 residues. With V trimmed by 3 bases and J by 1 base, 6 bases remained unmatched.

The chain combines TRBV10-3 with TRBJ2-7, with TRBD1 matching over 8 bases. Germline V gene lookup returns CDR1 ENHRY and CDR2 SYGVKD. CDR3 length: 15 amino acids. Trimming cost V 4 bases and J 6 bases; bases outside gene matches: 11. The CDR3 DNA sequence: TGTGCCATCAGTGCTACTGAAGGACAGGGTAGCGAGCAGTACTTC. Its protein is CAISATEGQGSEQYF.

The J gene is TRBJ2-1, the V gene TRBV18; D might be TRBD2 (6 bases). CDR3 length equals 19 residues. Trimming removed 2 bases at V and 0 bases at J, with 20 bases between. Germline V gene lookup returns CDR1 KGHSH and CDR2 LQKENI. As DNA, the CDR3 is TGTGCCAGCTCACCATGGTCGGTTGCATTGCGGGGCTCCTACAATGAGCAGTTCTTC. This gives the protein CASSPWSVALRGSYNEQFF.

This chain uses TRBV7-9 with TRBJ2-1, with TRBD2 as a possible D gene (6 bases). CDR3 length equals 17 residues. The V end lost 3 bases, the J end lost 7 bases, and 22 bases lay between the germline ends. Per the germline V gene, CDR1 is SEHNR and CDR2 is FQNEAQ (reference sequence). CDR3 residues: CASSLDPLGARDNEQFF. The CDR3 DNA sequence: TGTGCCAGCAGCTTGGACCCCCTGGGCGCGCGGGATAATGAGCAGTTCTTC.

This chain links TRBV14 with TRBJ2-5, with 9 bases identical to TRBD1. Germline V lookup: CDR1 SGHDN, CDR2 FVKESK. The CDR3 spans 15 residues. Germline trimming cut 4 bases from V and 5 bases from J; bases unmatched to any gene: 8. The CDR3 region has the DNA TGTGCCAGCAGCCGGTTACAGGGGGCTCACGAGACCCAGTACTTC. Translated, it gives CASSRLQGAHETQYF.

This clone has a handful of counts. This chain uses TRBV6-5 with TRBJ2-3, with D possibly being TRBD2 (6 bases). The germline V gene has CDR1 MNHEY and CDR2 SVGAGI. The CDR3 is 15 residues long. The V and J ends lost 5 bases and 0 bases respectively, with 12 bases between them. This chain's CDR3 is CASSQRRGSTDTQYF. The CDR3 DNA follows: TGTGCCAGCAGTCAACGGAGGGGTAGCACAGATACGCAGTATTTT.

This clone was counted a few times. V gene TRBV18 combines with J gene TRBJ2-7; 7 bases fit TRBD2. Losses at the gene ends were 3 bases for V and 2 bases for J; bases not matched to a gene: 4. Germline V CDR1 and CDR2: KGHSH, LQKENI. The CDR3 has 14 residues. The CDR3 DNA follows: TGTGCCAGCTCACCGGCTAGCGGACCCTACGAGCAGTACTTC. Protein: CASSPASGPYEQYF.

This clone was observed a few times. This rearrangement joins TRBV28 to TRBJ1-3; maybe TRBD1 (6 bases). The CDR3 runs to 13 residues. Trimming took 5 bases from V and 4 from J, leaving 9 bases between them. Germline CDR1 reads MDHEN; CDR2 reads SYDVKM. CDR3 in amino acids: CASSTGQGNTIYF. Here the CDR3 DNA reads TGTGCCAGCAGTACAGGGCAGGGAAACACCATATATTTT.

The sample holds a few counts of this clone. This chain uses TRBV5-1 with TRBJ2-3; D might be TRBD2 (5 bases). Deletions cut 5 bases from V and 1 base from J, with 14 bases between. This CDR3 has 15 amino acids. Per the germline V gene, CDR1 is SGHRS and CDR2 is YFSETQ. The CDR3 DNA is TGCGCCAGCAGTCCTGAGTTGCGGGGCACAGATACGCAGTATTTT. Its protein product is CASSPELRGTDTQYF.

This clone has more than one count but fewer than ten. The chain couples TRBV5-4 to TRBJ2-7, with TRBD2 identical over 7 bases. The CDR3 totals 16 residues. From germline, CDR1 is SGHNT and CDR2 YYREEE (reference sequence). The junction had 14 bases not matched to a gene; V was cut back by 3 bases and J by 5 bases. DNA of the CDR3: TGTGCCAGCAGCTCCACGGGTGGACTAGTCGTTCACGAGCAGTACTTC. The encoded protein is CASSSTGGLVVHEQYF.

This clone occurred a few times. CDR3 in amino acids: CASSYRTGQQETQYF. The CDR3 DNA follows: TGTGCCAGCAGTTATAGAACAGGACAACAAGAGACCCAGTACTTC. The J gene is TRBJ2-5, the V gene TRBV6-6; a weak D match, TRBD1 (5 bases). V was clipped by 3 bases and J by 2 bases, with 13 bases between them. Germline V lookup: CDR1 MNHNY, CDR2 SVGAGI (reference sequence). CDR3 length: 15 residues.

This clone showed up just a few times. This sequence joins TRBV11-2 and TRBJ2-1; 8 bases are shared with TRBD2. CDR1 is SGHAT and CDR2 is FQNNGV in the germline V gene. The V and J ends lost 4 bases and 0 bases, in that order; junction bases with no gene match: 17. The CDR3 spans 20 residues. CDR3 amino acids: CASSSESPRGRYISYNEQFF. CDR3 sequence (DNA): TGTGCCAGCAGCTCAGAATCTCCTCGCGGGAGGTATATCTCCTACAATGAGCAGTTCTTC.

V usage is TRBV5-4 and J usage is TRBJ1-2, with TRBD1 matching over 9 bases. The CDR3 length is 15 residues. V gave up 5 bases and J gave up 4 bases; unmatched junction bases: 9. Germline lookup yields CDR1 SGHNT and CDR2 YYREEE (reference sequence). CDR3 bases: TGTGCCAGCAGTCCTGACAGGGGGAGTGGCTATGGCTACACCTTC. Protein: CASSPDRGSGYGYTF. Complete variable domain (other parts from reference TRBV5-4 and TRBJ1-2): ETGVTQSPTHLIKTRGQQVTLRCSSQSGHNTVSWYQQALGQGPQFIFQYYREEENGRGNFPPRFSGLQFPNYSSELNVNALELDDSALYLCASSPDRGSGYGYTFGSGTRLTVV.

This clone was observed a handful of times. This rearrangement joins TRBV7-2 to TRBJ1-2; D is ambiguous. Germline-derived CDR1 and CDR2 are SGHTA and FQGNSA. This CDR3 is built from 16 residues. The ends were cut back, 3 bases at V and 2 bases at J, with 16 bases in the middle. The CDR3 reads CASSFTYEAINYGYTF. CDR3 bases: TGTGCCAGCAGCTTTACTTACGAGGCTATCAACTATGGCTACACCTTC.

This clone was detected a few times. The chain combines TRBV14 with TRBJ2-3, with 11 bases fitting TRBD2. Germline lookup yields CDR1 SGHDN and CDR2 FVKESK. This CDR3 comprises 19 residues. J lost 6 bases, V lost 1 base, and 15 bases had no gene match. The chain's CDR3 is CASSQAEGLAGGTRDTQYF. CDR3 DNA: TGTGCCAGCAGCCAAGCGGAAGGTCTAGCGGGAGGCACAAGGGATACGCAGTATTTT.

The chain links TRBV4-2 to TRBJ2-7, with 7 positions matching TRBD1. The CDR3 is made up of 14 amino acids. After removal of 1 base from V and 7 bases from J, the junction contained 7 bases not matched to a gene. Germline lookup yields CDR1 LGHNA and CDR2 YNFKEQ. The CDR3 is CASSQAQGTREQYF. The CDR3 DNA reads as TGTGCCAGCAGCCAAGCACAGGGGACGCGGGAGCAGTACTTC.

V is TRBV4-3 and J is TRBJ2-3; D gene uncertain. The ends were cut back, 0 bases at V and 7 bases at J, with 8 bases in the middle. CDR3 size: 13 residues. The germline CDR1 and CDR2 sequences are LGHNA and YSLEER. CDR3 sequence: CASSQDRANTQYF. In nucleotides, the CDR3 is TGCGCCAGCAGCCAAGATAGGGCGAATACGCAGTATTTT.

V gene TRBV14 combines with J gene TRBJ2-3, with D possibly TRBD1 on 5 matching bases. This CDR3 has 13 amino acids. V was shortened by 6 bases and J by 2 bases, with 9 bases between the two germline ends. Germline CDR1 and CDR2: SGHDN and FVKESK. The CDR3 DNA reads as TGTGCCAGCAGTCCAGGGATCACAGATACGCAGTATTTT. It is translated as CASSPGITDTQYF.

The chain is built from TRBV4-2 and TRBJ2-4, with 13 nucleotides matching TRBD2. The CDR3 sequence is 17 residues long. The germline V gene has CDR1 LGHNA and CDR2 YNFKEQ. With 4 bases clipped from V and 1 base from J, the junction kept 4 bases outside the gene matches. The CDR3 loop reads CASSRTSGGTAKNIQYF. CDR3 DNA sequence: TGTGCCAGCAGCCGGACTAGCGGGGGCACCGCCAAAAACATTCAGTACTTC.

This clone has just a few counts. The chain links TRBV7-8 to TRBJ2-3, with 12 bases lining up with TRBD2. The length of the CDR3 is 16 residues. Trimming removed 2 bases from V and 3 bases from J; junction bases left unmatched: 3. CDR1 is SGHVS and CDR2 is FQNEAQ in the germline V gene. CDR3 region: CASSLLAGGLTDTQYF. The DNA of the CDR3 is TGTGCCAGCAGCTTACTAGCGGGAGGGCTTACAGATACGCAGTATTTT.

CDR3 in DNA: TGTGCCAGCGGGCTCGGGTTTCGGAACACCATATATTTT. Translated: CASGLGFRNTIYF. The V gene is TRBV28, the J gene TRBJ1-3; D is undetermined. V lost 8 bases to trimming and J lost 7 bases, with 15 bases between them. In germline, CDR1 is MDHEN, CDR2 SYDVKM. This CDR3 has 13 amino acids.